The T cell receptor (beta chain) described here comes from a study of T cell responses to AZD1222 COVID-19 vaccine. Study at large: Both about-4-week and about-12-week second-dose recipients were combined.

Profiled with immunoSEQ multiplex PCR; TCRdb holds only in-frame clones, not every one. This table holds roughly 140,000 clones, about 90% found once. The CDR3 consists of 16 residues. Germline CDR1 and CDR2: LGHNA and YSLEER. V gave up 0 bases and J gave up 6 bases, with 12 bases separating them. V is TRBV4-3 and J is TRBJ1-6, with unresolved D. The sequencing used peripheral blood, collected on day 0 of AZD1222 vaccination. The receptor was isolated from an adult in good health. In DNA, the CDR3 is TGCGCCAGCAGCCAAGATCGTGGGAATCGTAATTCACCCCTCCACTTT. This codes for CASSQDRGNRNSPLHF.